The 20 T cell receptor beta chains reported below all come from one sample, sequenced in a study of Ad26.COV2.S vaccination and SARS-CoV-2 variants. Clones were read by immunoSEQ multiplex PCR, and TCRdb kept only the in-frame ones, dropping some. The repertoire has more than 300,000 clones, around 84% of them found once; the top ten carry 1.9%. Treatment of the sample: roughly 20 received Ad26.COV2.S at low or high dose, single or two shots; several received placebo; per-sample allocation not given. Specimen acquisition occurred on day 63 following the initial vaccine or placebo injection. Specimen: peripheral blood, collected in a trial of Ad26.COV2.S vaccine versus placebo. The receptors here all came from a person between 18 and 60 years old who received the Ad26.COV2.S COVID-19 vaccine or a placebo.

The chain combines TRBV6-5 with TRBJ1-2; D perhaps matches TRBD1 (5 bases). Trimming left V 6 bases short and J 6 bases short, with 17 bases between. Germline V gene lookup returns CDR1 MNHEY and CDR2 SVGAGI. This CDR3 is built from 14 residues. The CDR3 sequence: CASSSPAGAHGYTF. Written as DNA, the CDR3 is TGTGCCAGCAGCTCCCCCGCCGGGGCCCATGGCTACACCTTC.

Concerning this clone: Other DNA sequences in the sample encode the same CDR3. V is TRBV4-1 and J is TRBJ1-1; TRBD1 agrees at 9 bases. The V and J ends lost 4 bases and 0 bases, in that order; junction bases with no gene match: 0. CDR1 is MGHRA, CDR2 YSYEKL, per germline. The CDR3 runs 14 residues. CDR3 amino acids: CASSRDRVNTEAFF. Written as DNA, the CDR3 is TGCGCCAGCAGCCGGGACAGGGTGAACACTGAAGCTTTCTTT.

The rearrangement uses TRBV18 and TRBJ2-3; D gene ambiguous. Germline V gene sequence: CDR1 KGHSH, CDR2 LQKENI. This CDR3 is built from 16 residues. V was clipped by 3 bases and J by 6 bases, with 19 bases between them. The CDR3 coding sequence is TGTGCCAGCTCACCCCTGCAGCTACATATGGGGGATACGCAGTATTTT. It yields the protein CASSPLQLHMGDTQYF.

The CDR3 sequence is CAISSGTSAREQYF. Here the CDR3 DNA reads TGTGCCATCAGTTCCGGGACATCAGCGCGCGAGCAGTACTTC. This chain uses TRBV10-3 with TRBJ2-7, with D perhaps matching TRBD1 (6 bases). This CDR3 comprises 14 residues. Germline CDR1 and CDR2: ENHRY and SYGVKD. V was pared by 5 bases and J by 6 bases, with 17 bases between.

This clone was observed a single time. Within the sample, other DNA sequences also encode this same CDR3. This chain links TRBV9 with TRBJ2-1, with D possibly being TRBD1 (6 bases). V gave up 0 bases and J gave up 7 bases, with 8 bases separating them. The length of the CDR3 is 13 residues. Germline assignment: CDR1 SGDLS and CDR2 YYNGEE. This CDR3 reads CASSVGTVNEQFF. The CDR3 DNA reads as TGTGCCAGCAGCGTAGGGACAGTTAATGAGCAGTTCTTC.

This clone was found once. The chain carries TRBV21-1 and TRBJ1-5. TRBV21-1 is flagged as a pseudogene. The CDR3 loop spans 13 amino acids. The CDR3 coding sequence is TGTGCCAGCAGCAAAGATTCCGCACAGCCCCAGCATTTT. Its protein product is CASSKDSAQPQHF.

The chain has TRBV4-3 and TRBJ2-1; D uncertain. Germline V gene data show CDR1 as LGHNA and CDR2 as YSLEER. The CDR3 extends over 16 amino acids. V was pared by 0 bases and J by 0 bases, with 9 bases between. The DNA of the CDR3 is TGCGCCAGCAGCCAAGAATGGTACCGCTCCTACAATGAGCAGTTCTTC. Protein product: CASSQEWYRSYNEQFF.

The chain recombines TRBV7-2 with TRBJ2-5, with 9 bases matching TRBD2. V trimming: 6 bases; J trimming: 5 bases; junction bases outside the gene matches: 10. The CDR3 has 15 residues. Per germline, CDR1 SGHTA and CDR2 FQGNSA. The DNA for the CDR3 is TGTGCCAGCAGACCTAGGAGGGCGGGGGGGGAGACCCAGTACTTC. Amino acids: CASRPRRAGGETQYF.

The chain has TRBV9 and TRBJ1-1; 7 bases match TRBD1. The CDR3 has 15 amino acids. CDR1 SGDLS and CDR2 YYNGEE come from the germline V gene. V shed 0 bases, J shed 8 bases, and the junction held 10 bases outside the gene matches. For the CDR3, the DNA is TGTGCCAGCAGCGTAGGGCGACAGGGCGCGAAGGAAGCTTTCTTT. Protein product: CASSVGRQGAKEAFF.

This chain joins TRBV7-9 and TRBJ2-7, with 10 bases lining up with TRBD1. CDR1 and CDR2 (germline): SEHNR, FQNEAQ (reference sequence). V was clipped by 5 bases and J by 5 bases; unmatched bases: 9. The CDR3 runs to 15 residues. The CDR3 coding sequence is TGTGCCAGCAGCCCATCCCGGACAGGGGGAAACGAGCAGTACTTC. It translates to CASSPSRTGGNEQYF.

The chain couples TRBV2 to TRBJ1-6; 7 positions match TRBD1. CDR1 and CDR2 from the germline V gene are SNHLY and FYNNEI. The junction had 5 bases not matched to a gene; V was cut back by 6 bases and J by 0 bases. The CDR3 extends over 16 amino acids. CDR3 sequence (DNA): TGTGCCAGCAGACTCCGGGACAGCTCCTATAATTCACCCCTCCACTTT. It is translated as CASRLRDSSYNSPLHF.

The V gene is TRBV9, the J gene TRBJ1-6, with D perhaps TRBD1 (5 bases). Germline values: CDR1 SGDLS, CDR2 YYNGEE. V was pared by 0 bases and J by 10 bases, with 14 bases between. The CDR3 is 15 amino acids. In nucleotides, the CDR3 is TGTGCCAGCAGCGTAGATGGCAGGGCGGAATCACCCCTCCACTTT. It specifies CASSVDGRAESPLHF.

This clone showed up just a few times. CDR3 region: CASTPGGSTEAFF. For the CDR3, the DNA is TGTGCCAGCACCCCCGGCGGGTCAACTGAAGCTTTCTTT. The V gene is TRBV7-8, the J gene TRBJ1-1; D is undetermined. The V gene lost 7 bases and the J gene lost 5 bases, with 14 bases spanning the gap. Per the germline V gene, CDR1 is SGHVS and CDR2 is FQNEAQ. The CDR3 covers 13 residues.

This chain connects TRBV19 to TRBJ1-2; D might be TRBD1 (5 bases). The CDR3 has 13 amino acids. Trimming removed 2 bases from V and 4 bases from J, with 8 bases in between. Per the germline V gene, CDR1 is LNHDA and CDR2 is SQIVND (reference sequence). This CDR3 reads CASSIRQLYGYTF. The CDR3 DNA sequence: TGTGCCAGTAGTATACGACAGCTCTATGGCTACACCTTC. The full variable domain, with the rest looked up from reference TRBV19 and TRBJ1-2, is DGGITQSPKYLFRKEGQNVTLSCEQNLNHDAMYWYRQDPGQGLRLIYYSQIVNDFQKGDIAEGYSVSREKKESFPLTVTSAQKNPTAFYLCASSIRQLYGYTFGSGTRLTVV.

The CDR3 protein is CASSLSLLRAGAGANVLTF. Here the CDR3 DNA reads TGTGCCAGCAGTTTATCTCTGTTAAGGGCTGGAGCTGGGGCCAACGTCCTGACTTTC. The J gene is TRBJ2-6, the V gene TRBV27; D is ambiguous. Between the trimmed V and J ends, which lost 0 bases and 2 bases, there was a span of 17 bases. The CDR3 is 19 residues long. CDR1 and CDR2 (germline): MNHEY, SMNVEV (reference sequence).

This rearrangement joins TRBV7-2 to TRBJ2-1; D remains ambiguous. The germline gives CDR1 SGHTA, CDR2 FQGNSA. The length of the CDR3 is 14 residues. With 2 bases removed from V and 4 bases from J, the gap between germline ends came to 9 bases. CDR3 sequence reads: CASSLLTRYNEQFF. The DNA of the CDR3 is TGTGCCAGCAGCTTACTGACAAGATACAATGAGCAGTTCTTC.

This clone was detected only once. Relative to the germline gene, one junction end is altered; a read error may explain this. The chain combines TRBV4-3 with TRBJ1-1; D not resolved. CDR1 and CDR2 from the germline V gene are LGHNA and YSLEER. The CDR3 runs to 16 residues. The CDR3 DNA reads as TGCGCCAGCAGCCTTGGACGGGCGCGTGGGAACATTGAAGCTTTCTTT. It yields the protein CASSLGRARGNIEAFF.

The chain carries TRBV6-5 and TRBJ1-1; a possible D gene is TRBD1 (6 bases). This CDR3 has 14 amino acids. Germline CDR1 is MNHEY and CDR2 is SVGAGI. Trimming removed 0 bases at V and 4 bases at J, with 9 bases between. The CDR3 loop is CASSYSGQLTEAFF. As DNA, the CDR3 is TGTGCCAGCAGTTACTCAGGACAGCTCACTGAAGCTTTCTTT.

The rearrangement joins TRBV18 to TRBJ2-1, with 10 nucleotides matching TRBD2. V shed 3 bases and J 6 bases; nucleotides not matched to a gene: 2. The CDR3 sequence is 14 residues long. Germline-derived CDR1 and CDR2 are KGHSH and LQKENI. This CDR3 is CASSPGLASNEQFF. The DNA of the CDR3 is TGTGCCAGCTCACCGGGACTAGCGAGCAATGAGCAGTTCTTC.

The CDR3 loop is CASSSTSGIYEQYF. In nucleotides, the CDR3 is TGTGCCAGCAGCTCGACTAGCGGTATATACGAGCAGTACTTC. The rearrangement joins TRBV7-2 to TRBJ2-7; 9 bases map to TRBD2. This CDR3 region has 14 residues. V was clipped by 4 bases and J by 4 bases; unmatched bases: 5. Germline CDR1 reads SGHTA; CDR2 reads FQGNSA.